Listed below are T cell receptor beta chains from one sample, sequenced in a study of graft-versus-host responses after intestinal transplantation. These receptors have no identified antigens. Libraries were prepared by immunoSEQ multiplex PCR; TCRdb keeps only in-frame clonotypes and omits some of them. The sample has tens of thousands of clones; nearly 85% are singletons. Here the sequenced sample was unstimulated CD4+ T cells sorted from spleen or lymph node cells, taken before transplant. The receptor set was obtained from a human donor who was the organ donor for an intestinal transplant. The CDR3 runs from the conserved cysteine through the conserved F or W. The order of the fields is clone size, J gene, D gene, V gene, CDR3 protein, CDR3 DNA. A D gene is named only where the DNA matches it firmly. Rows give clone size only sometimes, using once, few, many, or a class for an expanded clone.

.	TRBJ2-1	TRBD2	TRBV11-1	CASSLALAGGDEQFF	TGTGCCAGCAGCTTAGCGCTAGCGGGGGGGGATGAGCAGTTCTTC
.	TRBJ1-3	.	TRBV14	CASSQSPGNTIYF	TGTGCCAGCAGCCAGTCTCCTGGAAACACCATATATTTT
.	TRBJ2-5	TRBD2	TRBV5-1	CASSTGGVAGGQETQYF	TGCGCCAGCAGCACGGGGGGCGTAGCGGGGGGACAAGAGACCCAGTACTTC
.	TRBJ2-3	TRBD2	TRBV10-1	CASRGTSGAQYF	TGCGCCAGCAGAGGGACTAGTGGCGCGCAGTATTTT
.	TRBJ2-3	TRBD2	TRBV7-2	CASSFLSGVTDTQYF	TGTGCCAGCAGCTTTCTCAGCGGGGTCACAGATACGCAGTATTTT
.	TRBJ1-4	.	TRBV19	CATKLGARSGNEKLFF	TGTGCCACTAAACTCGGGGCAAGAAGCGGGAATGAAAAACTGTTTTTT
.	TRBJ1-3	.	TRBV2	CASSELGGTGNTIYF	TGTGCCAGCAGTGAATTGGGGGGGACTGGAAACACCATATATTTT
.	TRBJ2-3	.	TRBV7-2	CASQRGTDTQYF	TGTGCCAGCCAGCGGGGCACAGATACGCAGTATTTT
.	TRBJ1-2	.	TRBV29-1	CSVEEETGGYTF	TGCAGCGTTGAAGAGGAAACGGGTGGCTACACCTTC
.	TRBJ1-1	.	TRBV5-4	CASSLGRVNTEAFF	TGTGCCAGCAGCTTGGGCAGGGTGAACACTGAAGCTTTCTTT
once	TRBJ2-3	.	TRBV6-1	CASSEEGADTLSTDTQYF	TGTGCCAGCAGTGAGGAAGGGGCAGATACCCTTAGCACAGATACGCAGTATTTT
.	TRBJ1-6	.	TRBV9	CASSGSTGLSPLHF	TGTGCCAGCAGCGGATCTACAGGGCTATCACCCCTCCACTTT
.	TRBJ2-1	TRBD1	TRBV7-7	CASSLGTGSRYEQFF	TGTGCTAGCAGCTTAGGGACAGGGTCTAGGTATGAGCAGTTCTTC
few	TRBJ1-2	.	TRBV10-3	CAISRPGMDYGYTF	TGTGCCATCAGTAGACCCGGGATGGACTATGGCTACACCTTC
.	TRBJ2-3	.	TRBV11-2	CASSPEVASDTQYF	TGTGCCAGCAGCCCAGAGGTCGCGTCCGATACGCAGTATTTT
few	TRBJ1-4	TRBD1	TRBV19	CASSRPDRGNEKLFF	TGTGCCAGTAGCCGGCCGGACAGGGGCAATGAAAAACTGTTTTTT
.	TRBJ1-1	.	TRBV7-2	CASSLSTGLTEAFF	TGTGCCAGCAGCTTATCAACCGGTCTCACTGAAGCTTTCTTT
.	TRBJ1-1	TRBD1	TRBV4-2	CASSQGTTGGTEAFF	TGTGCCAGCAGCCAAGGCACGACAGGGGGCACTGAAGCTTTCTTT
.	TRBJ1-2	.	TRBV7-2	CASSLLVRGVNGYTF	TGTGCCAGCAGCTTATTGGTCCGGGGTGTGAATGGCTACACCTTC
.	TRBJ2-1	.	TRBV7-9	CASSSLSGLSSYNEQFF	TGTGCCAGCAGCTCCCTCTCAGGGTTGAGCTCCTACAATGAGCAGTTCTTC
few	TRBJ1-5	.	TRBV5-6	CASSLAYDQPQHF	TGTGCCAGCAGCTTGGCCTATGATCAGCCCCAGCATTTT
.	TRBJ2-2	.	TRBV19	CASMLSGTGELFF	TGTGCCAGTATGCTCAGCGGCACCGGGGAGCTGTTTTTT
.	TRBJ2-5	.	TRBV5-1	CASSFGGRETQYF	TGCGCCAGCAGCTTCGGGGGGCGAGAGACCCAGTACTTC
.	TRBJ2-6	.	TRBV5-1	CASSFAVGSGANVLTF	TGCGCCAGCAGCTTCGCGGTGGGCTCTGGGGCCAACGTCCTGACTTTC
.	TRBJ1-2	.	TRBV19	CASSPPDYGYTF	TGTGCCAGTAGTCCCCCAGACTATGGCTACACCTTC
.	TRBJ1-6	TRBD1	TRBV2	CASSGPGTGVDLNSPLHF	TGTGCCAGCAGTGGTCCCGGGACAGGGGTAGATTTAAATTCACCCCTCCACTTT
.	TRBJ1-1	.	TRBV28	CASSLNRVLRTEAFF	TGTGCCAGCAGTTTGAACAGGGTCTTGCGGACTGAAGCTTTCTTT
.	TRBJ2-5	.	TRBV5-1	CASSQGLIQETQYF	TGCGCCAGCAGCCAGGGACTTATCCAAGAGACCCAGTACTTC
.	TRBJ2-5	.	TRBV2	CASRPGHYFSETQYF	TGTGCCAGCAGACCGGGACACTATTTCTCCGAGACCCAGTACTTC
once	TRBJ1-5	TRBD1	TRBV19	CASSIRDRVSNQPQHF	TGTGCCAGTAGTATAAGGGACAGAGTTAGCAATCAGCCCCAGCATTTT
few	TRBJ2-3	.	TRBV7-2	CASGKRVGGLTDTQYF	TGTGCCAGCGGAAAGCGTGTGGGGGGACTCACAGATACGCAGTATTTT
.	TRBJ2-5	TRBD2	TRBV5-4	CASSTMAGGGETQYF	TGTGCCAGCAGCACCATGGCGGGGGGAGGGGAGACCCAGTACTTC
.	TRBJ1-2	.	TRBV7-2	CASSLVQGAHGYTF	TGTGCCAGCAGCTTAGTTCAGGGTGCCCATGGCTACACCTTC
.	TRBJ1-6	.	TRBV15	CATSSTAWDNSPLHF	TGTGCCACCAGCAGTACAGCTTGGGATAATTCACCCCTCCACTTT
.	TRBJ2-5	.	TRBV5-1	CASSLTDTLQETQYF	TGCGCCAGCAGCTTGACAGACACCCTACAAGAGACCCAGTACTTC
.	TRBJ1-1	.	TRBV28	CASSPQGAPVTEAFF	TGTGCCAGCAGTCCTCAGGGTGCCCCGGTCACTGAAGCTTTCTTT
.	TRBJ1-3	TRBD1	TRBV6-1	CASSDPWTGAGNTIYF	TGTGCCAGCAGTGATCCGTGGACAGGGGCTGGAAACACCATATATTTT
.	TRBJ2-2	TRBD2	TRBV5-1	CASSGVSGDTGELFF	TGCGCCAGCAGCGGAGTAAGCGGGGACACCGGGGAGCTGTTTTTT
.	TRBJ1-3	.	TRBV6-1	CASSENSSGNTIYF	TGTGCCAGCAGTGAAAACTCGTCTGGAAACACCATATATTTT
.	TRBJ1-1	TRBD1	TRBV5-4	CASSRAGTAMNTEAFF	TGTGCCAGCAGCCGCGCTGGGACAGCCATGAACACTGAAGCTTTCTTT
.	TRBJ1-3	TRBD1	TRBV19	CASHGAGQVTIYF	TGTGCCAGCCATGGGGCAGGACAGGTCACCATATATTTT
.	TRBJ1-3	TRBD1	TRBV29-1	CSVLGTTGKIGGNTIYF	TGCAGCGTTTTGGGGACGACAGGGAAAATCGGCGGAAACACCATATATTTT
.	TRBJ2-5	TRBD1	TRBV10-3	CAISAPGGRVNQETQYF	TGTGCCATCAGTGCCCCAGGGGGTAGGGTGAACCAAGAGACCCAGTACTTC
few	TRBJ2-5	.	TRBV7-9	CASSRIYPQGGETQYF	TGTGCCAGCAGCCGGATATACCCACAGGGTGGGGAGACCCAGTACTTC
.	TRBJ1-5	TRBD1	TRBV28	CASSPHSTGLNQPQHF	TGTGCCAGCAGTCCTCACTCGACAGGGCTCAATCAGCCCCAGCATTTT
.	TRBJ2-2	TRBD1	TRBV5-8	CASNRDRARRELFF	TGTGCCAGCAACAGGGACAGGGCGCGACGGGAGCTGTTTTTT
.	TRBJ2-5	.	TRBV5-1	CASSDQGWETQYF	TGCGCCAGCAGCGATCAGGGATGGGAGACCCAGTACTTC
.	TRBJ2-4	TRBD1	TRBV28	CASRTGGKNIQYF	TGTGCCAGCAGGACAGGGGGGAAAAACATTCAGTACTTC
.	TRBJ1-2	.	TRBV4-2	CASSQVGQGGYGYTF	TGTGCCAGCAGCCAAGTAGGGCAGGGTGGTTATGGCTACACCTTC
.	TRBJ1-1	.	TRBV7-7	CASSLALGSEAFF	TGTGCTAGCAGCTTAGCGCTAGGATCTGAAGCTTTCTTT
few	TRBJ1-2	.	TRBV29-1	CSVGQNYGYTF	TGCAGCGTTGGACAGAACTATGGCTACACCTTC
.	TRBJ2-1	TRBD2	TRBV7-7	CASASTSGTLNEQFF	TGTGCTAGCGCCTCGACTAGCGGAACCTTAAATGAGCAGTTCTTC
.	TRBJ1-5	.	TRBV6-1	CASTNRDSNQPQHF	TGTGCCAGCACGAATCGAGATAGCAATCAGCCCCAGCATTTT